Described below is a single T cell receptor beta chain sequence and its context. This record belongs to a study of blood T cell repertoires in COVID-19. The CDR3 length is 14 residues. Germline V gene sequence: CDR1 LNHDA, CDR2 SQIVND (reference sequence). The V gene end was trimmed by 4 bases and the J gene end by 7 bases; junction bases not matched to a gene: 3. The repertoire was sequenced with immunoSEQ multiplex PCR; TCRdb's copy has only in-frame clones and lacks some. The sample comprises around 70,000 clones, 90% of which are singletons, and approximately 1.5% rests with the top ten. This chain joins TRBV19 and TRBJ2-4; 11 nucleotides match TRBD1. The sequenced material came from peripheral blood. The source of this sequence is a man aged 45-65 years with acute or convalescent COVID-19. The CDR3 region is CASSTGTGGNIQYF. The DNA of the CDR3 is TGTGCCAGTAGTACCGGGACAGGGGGTAACATTCAGTACTTC.